One and the same sample provided the 24 T cell receptor beta chains below, sequenced in a study of cytomegalovirus exposure and HLA in healthy donors. PCR amplification relied on 60 Vbeta primers (plus 13 Jbeta primers). Clones were read by immunoSEQ multiplex PCR, and TCRdb kept only the in-frame ones, dropping some. The sample consists of approximately 92,000 clones, 65% to 90% of them appearing once. The sequenced material came from PBMCs. Every receptor here comes from a woman in her 70s in good health and CMV-seropositive.

The chain uses TRBV7-2 and TRBJ2-1; D is unclear. Germline-derived CDR1 and CDR2 are SGHTA and FQGNSA. V lost 2 bases and J 12 bases, leaving 14 bases between the germline ends. The CDR3 has 13 amino acids. This chain's CDR3 is CASSLNRVERQFF. In DNA form, the CDR3 reads TGTGCCAGCAGCTTAAACAGAGTCGAGAGGCAGTTCTTC.

The chain uses TRBV5-1 and TRBJ1-3; D is uncertain. Germline lookup yields CDR1 SGHRS and CDR2 YFSETQ. The germline V and J ends were trimmed by 0 bases and 4 bases, with 14 bases remaining between them. The CDR3 is 16 residues long. DNA of the CDR3: TGCGCCAGCAGCTTGGGAGGCACGGAGTCCGGAAACACCATATATTTT. This translates into CASSLGGTESGNTIYF.

This chain uses TRBV28 with TRBJ2-7, with D hard to call. The V gene lost 5 bases and the J gene lost 6 bases, with 5 bases spanning the gap. Germline CDR1 reads MDHEN; CDR2 reads SYDVKM. This CDR3 has 10 amino acids. The CDR3 is CASSHVEQYF. The CDR3 DNA reads as TGTGCCAGCAGTCATGTCGAGCAGTACTTC. Complete variable domain (other parts from reference TRBV28 and TRBJ2-7): DVKVTQSSRYLVKRTGEKVFLECVQDMDHENMFWYRQDPGLGLRLIYFSYDVKMKEKGDIPEGYSVSREKKERFSLILESASTNQTSMYLCASSHVEQYFGPGTRLTVT.

This chain joins TRBV5-1 and TRBJ2-7, with TRBD1 matching over 7 bases. The V and J ends lost 1 base and 3 bases, in that order; junction bases with no gene match: 7. The CDR3 spans 15 residues. Germline V gives CDR1 SGHRS, CDR2 YFSETQ. The CDR3 DNA reads TGCGCCAGCAGCTTGTCCCTGCGACAGGGCTACGAGCAGTACTTC. This sequence encodes CASSLSLRQGYEQYF. Full variable domain (outside the CDR3, taken from reference TRBV5-1 and TRBJ2-7): KAGVTQTPRYLIKTRGQQVTLSCSPISGHRSVSWYQQTPGQGLQFLFEYFSETQRNKGNFPGRFSGRQFSNSRSEMNVSTLELGDSALYLCASSLSLRQGYEQYFGPGTRLTVT.

This chain connects TRBV5-1 to TRBJ2-5; possible D gene TRBD2, 6 bases. This CDR3 comprises 11 residues. Germline loops: CDR1 SGHRS, CDR2 YFSETQ. Trimming took 5 bases from V and 5 from J, leaving 7 bases between them. The DNA of the CDR3 is TGCGCCAGCAGGGAGGGGGAGACCCAGTACTTC. Its protein is CASREGETQYF. Together with reference TRBV5-1 and TRBJ2-5, the CDR3 gives the full variable domain: KAGVTQTPRYLIKTRGQQVTLSCSPISGHRSVSWYQQTPGQGLQFLFEYFSETQRNKGNFPGRFSGRQFSNSRSEMNVSTLELGDSALYLCASREGETQYFGPGTRLLVL.

In this sample, this clone turned up a few times. The chain uses TRBV5-1 and TRBJ2-7; 7 bases align to TRBD2. The junction had 2 bases not matched to a gene; V was cut back by 5 bases and J by 0 bases. From germline, CDR1 is SGHRS and CDR2 YFSETQ. This CDR3 spans 13 amino acids. The CDR3 spells CASRREFSYEQYF. CDR3 DNA: TGCGCCAGCAGGCGGGAGTTCTCCTACGAGCAGTACTTC.

CDR3 in amino acids: CAWSGAGGVAREQFF. The CDR3 region has the DNA TGTGCCTGGAGTGGGGCGGGAGGGGTAGCCCGTGAGCAGTTCTTC. V and J are TRBV30 and TRBJ2-1, with 9 bases lining up with TRBD2. Trimming removed 1 base from V and 9 bases from J; junction bases left unmatched: 10. CDR3 length: 15 residues. Germline V lookup: CDR1 GTSNPN, CDR2 SVGIG (reference sequence).

This clone has just one count. The chain has TRBV28 and TRBJ2-1, with TRBD2 matching over 9 bases. Germline V CDR1 and CDR2: MDHEN, SYDVKM. CDR3 length equals 16 residues. Germline trimming cut 5 bases from V and 7 bases from J; bases unmatched to any gene: 12. In nucleotides, the CDR3 is TGTGCCAGCAGTCTTCGGAGTAGCGGGAGCCAGAATGAGCAGTTCTTC. It specifies CASSLRSSGSQNEQFF.

The rearrangement uses TRBV29-1 and TRBJ1-2, with 9 bases fitting TRBD1. The CDR3 consists of 14 residues. With 7 bases clipped from V and 4 bases from J, the junction kept 10 bases outside the gene matches. The V gene's germline CDR1 is SQVTM and CDR2 ANQGSEA. CDR3 coding DNA: TGCAGCGCCCTGGGACAGGGTGGGACCTATGGCTACACCTTC. It yields the protein CSALGQGGTYGYTF.

In its sample, this clone was seen a few times. This chain's CDR3 is CASSFQGKGSEQFF. CDR3 DNA sequence: TGCGCCAGCAGCTTCCAGGGGAAGGGCAGTGAGCAGTTCTTC. The V and J genes are TRBV5-1 and TRBJ2-1; weak D call: TRBD1 (6 bases). This CDR3 comprises 14 residues. Trimming removed 2 bases at V and 9 bases at J, with 15 bases between. In germline, CDR1 is SGHRS, CDR2 YFSETQ.

The rearrangement uses TRBV9 and TRBJ2-5, with D perhaps TRBD2 (6 bases). V dropped 7 bases and J dropped 5 bases, with 15 bases sitting between them. CDR1 is SGDLS and CDR2 is YYNGEE in the germline V gene. This CDR3 has 13 amino acids. The CDR3 here is CASPGRRVETQYF. CDR3 sequence (DNA): TGTGCCAGCCCGGGACGGAGGGTGGAGACCCAGTACTTC.

This chain joins TRBV5-4 and TRBJ2-3; 7 positions match TRBD2. CDR1 and CDR2 (germline): SGHNT, YYREEE (reference sequence). With 0 bases clipped from V and 0 bases from J, the junction kept 4 bases outside the gene matches. The CDR3 has 16 amino acids. In DNA, the CDR3 is TGTGCCAGCAGCTTGGAGGTGACTAGCAGCACAGATACGCAGTATTTT. This gives the protein CASSLEVTSSTDTQYF.

The chain links TRBV7-2 to TRBJ2-2; TRBD1 matches at 8 bases. This CDR3 comprises 16 residues. The germline V gene has CDR1 SGHTA and CDR2 FQGNSA. V was pared by 5 bases and J by 5 bases, with 10 bases of the junction left unmatched. The CDR3 sequence: CASSPPGGAGTGELFF. CDR3 DNA sequence: TGTGCCAGCAGCCCGCCAGGGGGCGCGGGAACCGGGGAGCTGTTTTTT. The whole variable domain, filled in from reference TRBV7-2 and TRBJ2-2, reads GAGVSQSPSNKVTEKGKDVELRCDPISGHTALYWYRQSLGQGLEFLIYFQGNSAPDKSGLPSDRFSAERTGGSVSTLTIQRTQQEDSAVYLCASSPPGGAGTGELFFGEGSRLTVL.

The chain has TRBV5-1 and TRBJ2-5; 8 positions match TRBD2. The DNA end is a closer match to TRBJ2-7, so the J assignment may be wrong. The germline V gene encodes CDR1 SGHRS and CDR2 YFSETQ. The CDR3 consists of 15 residues. In DNA form, the CDR3 reads TGCGCCAGCAGCTTGCCCAGCGGGAGTACCCTCGAGCAGTACTTC. Its protein product is CASSLPSGSTLEQYF.

V and J are TRBV30 and TRBJ2-4; 10 bases match TRBD2. The CDR3 runs 19 residues. Trimming cost V 0 bases and J 1 base; bases outside gene matches: 12. CDR1 and CDR2 from the germline V gene are GTSNPN and SVGIG (reference sequence). The CDR3 nucleotides read TGTGCCTGGAGTGTAGAAAGGACTAGCGGAAGGAGCGCCAAAAACATTCAGTACTTC. Its protein product is CAWSVERTSGRSAKNIQYF.

This clone was found a few times. The CDR3 DNA follows: TGTGCCAGCAGCTCCTGGGACAGGGCTGAAGCTTTCTTT. It codes for CASSSWDRAEAFF. The chain links TRBV7-9 to TRBJ1-1, with 9 bases fitting TRBD1. V dropped 4 bases and J dropped 6; count of bases not matched to a gene: 3. This CDR3 is built from 13 residues. Germline V CDR1 and CDR2: SEHNR, FQNEAQ (reference sequence).

The chain recombines TRBV2 with TRBJ1-6; 10 positions match TRBD1. CDR1 SNHLY and CDR2 FYNNEI come from the germline V gene. Trimming removed 7 bases from V and 9 bases from J; junction bases left unmatched: 9. The length of the CDR3 is 15 residues. CDR3 loop: CASILRGTGVSPLHF. CDR3 DNA sequence: TGTGCCAGCATCCTTCGAGGGACAGGGGTTTCACCCCTCCACTTT. Filled out from reference TRBV2 and TRBJ1-6, the complete variable domain reads EPEVTQTPSHQVTQMGQEVILRCVPISNHLYFYWYRQILGQKVEFLVSFYNNEISEKSEIFDDQFSVERPDGSNFTLKIRSTKLEDSAMYFCASILRGTGVSPLHFGNGTRLTVT.

CDR3 nucleotides: TGTGCCATCAGCCCCGGGACAGCAACCTACGAGCAGTACTTC. Protein product: CAISPGTATYEQYF. The V call is TRBV10-3, the J call TRBJ2-7, with 7 bases aligning to TRBD1. Germline values: CDR1 ENHRY, CDR2 SYGVKD. V shed 6 bases, J shed 2 bases, and the junction held 7 bases outside the gene matches. The CDR3 loop spans 14 amino acids.

The J gene is TRBJ1-2, the V gene TRBV6-1; 7 positions match TRBD1. V shed 6 bases, J shed 2 bases, and the junction held 3 bases outside the gene matches. CDR3 length: 13 amino acids. Per germline, CDR1 MNHNS and CDR2 SASEGT. CDR3 region: CASSPGGNYGYTF. The CDR3 coding sequence is TGTGCCAGCAGCCCAGGGGGGAACTATGGCTACACCTTC.

About this clone itself: Other nucleotide sequences in the sample specify the same CDR3. The rearrangement uses TRBV19 and TRBJ1-5; 7 bases map to TRBD1. J lost 3 bases, V lost 5 bases, and 10 bases had no gene match. Germline V gene sequence: CDR1 LNHDA, CDR2 SQIVND (reference sequence). The CDR3 runs to 16 residues. The CDR3 spells CASSPRQGIFNQPQHF. In DNA form, the CDR3 reads TGTGCCAGTAGTCCCCGACAGGGAATTTTCAATCAGCCCCAGCATTTT.

V gene TRBV28 combines with J gene TRBJ2-2, with D unresolved. V was clipped by 3 bases and J by 6 bases, with 17 bases between them. This CDR3 has 16 residues. Germline V gene lookup returns CDR1 MDHEN and CDR2 SYDVKM. CDR3 DNA sequence: TGTGCCAGCAGTTTTAGCTTCGAGGCCCCCTCCGGGGAGCTGTTTTTT. Protein product: CASSFSFEAPSGELFF.

The chain is built from TRBV29-1 and TRBJ2-7; D is undetermined. Germline V CDR1 and CDR2: SQVTM, ANQGSEA. This CDR3 is built from 13 residues. With 1 base removed from V and 0 bases from J, the gap between germline ends came to 7 bases. CDR3: CSVEGAFSYEQYF. CDR3 nucleotides: TGCAGCGTTGAAGGGGCCTTCTCCTACGAGCAGTACTTC.

This sequence joins TRBV5-1 and TRBJ2-1; no firm D call. Germline CDR1 reads SGHRS; CDR2 reads YFSETQ. The V and J ends lost 4 bases and 3 bases respectively, with 8 bases between them. This CDR3 region has 13 residues. This CDR3 is CASSAAFYNEQFF. The CDR3 bases are TGCGCCAGCAGCGCGGCTTTCTACAATGAGCAGTTCTTC.

This clone was counted only a few times. The V and J genes are TRBV7-6 and TRBJ2-7, with a possible D match to TRBD1 (6 bases). Between the trimmed V and J ends, which lost 5 bases and 7 bases, there was a span of 12 bases. This CDR3 is built from 12 residues. Germline CDR1 and CDR2: SGHVS and FNYEAQ. CDR3 sequence (DNA): TGTGCCAGCAGCAACCGGGACACTGAGCAGTACTTC. Amino acids: CASSNRDTEQYF.